These 20 T cell receptor beta chains were sequenced from one sample in a study of identical twins. From the 5' RACE reads, TCRdb called clonotypes with MiXCR, one entry per CDR3 protein. The sample has 500,000 to 600,000 distinct CDR3 sequences, roughly a fifth seen once. This same sample was also taken into another study, of T cells expressing NK-cell markers.

The sample comprised CD4+ T cells sorted from blood. The receptors were gathered from a woman aged 18-35 years in good health.

This clonotype was counted a few times. This chain connects TRBV10-3 to TRBJ1-6; no definite D call. The V gene's germline CDR1 is ENHRY and CDR2 SYGVKD. V was cut by 5 bases and J by 7 bases, with 24 bases left in between. The CDR3 has 18 amino acids. CDR3 sequence (DNA): TGTGCCATCAGTCACCACACGCCGGGCCCGGTGGGAAATTCACCCCTCCACTTT. This sequence encodes CAISHHTPGPVGNSPLHF.

At least ten counts were recorded for this clonotype. This chain uses TRBV6-5 with TRBJ2-1; 10 positions agree with TRBD2. The CDR3 has 17 amino acids. Germline V gene lookup returns CDR1 MNHEY and CDR2 SVGAGI. V lost 0 bases to trimming and J lost 0 bases; unmatched junction nucleotides: 2. The CDR3 spells CASSYSASGSSYNEQFF. CDR3 bases: TGTGCCAGCAGTTACTCTGCTAGCGGGAGCTCCTACAATGAGCAGTTCTTC.

This rearrangement joins TRBV6-2 or TRBV6-3 to TRBJ2-1; 10 bases are shared with TRBD2. V lost 7 bases and J lost 2; bases outside the gene matches: 5. The CDR3 loop spans 15 amino acids. CDR1 MNHEY and CDR2 SVGEGT come from the germline V gene. CDR3 nucleotides: TGTGCCAGCAACGTAGCGGGGGGCCCCTACAATGAGCAGTTCTTC. It translates to CASNVAGGPYNEQFF.

This clonotype was observed a handful of times. CDR3 sequence (DNA): TGCGCCAGCAGCTCTCGAATTGGGACCGGGGAGCTGTTTTTT. It specifies CASSSRIGTGELFF. The rearrangement uses TRBV5-1 and TRBJ2-2; D not certain. Germline assignment: CDR1 SGHRS and CDR2 YFSETQ. The CDR3 is 14 residues long. The V and J ends lost 3 bases and 5 bases respectively, with 11 bases between them.

This clonotype came up a few times. This chain uses TRBV11-2 with TRBJ2-6, with D possibly being TRBD1 (6 bases). V was trimmed by 5 bases and J by 0 bases, leaving 17 bases between them. Germline CDR1 and CDR2: SGHAT and FQNNGV. CDR3 length: 18 amino acids. The CDR3 loop reads CASSRVPGQISGANVLTF. DNA for the CDR3: TGTGCCAGCAGCCGAGTCCCGGGACAAATCTCTGGGGCCAACGTCCTGACTTTC.

This clonotype was observed many times. The gene calls are TRBV20-1 and TRBJ2-5; tentative D call: TRBD2 (6 bases). This CDR3 comprises 13 residues. Germline V gene sequence: CDR1 DFQATT, CDR2 SNEGSKA (reference sequence). With 0 bases removed from V and 6 bases from J, the gap between germline ends came to 11 bases. Here the CDR3 reads CSARDPGGQTQYF. As DNA, the CDR3 is TGCAGTGCTAGAGACCCCGGGGGACAGACCCAGTACTTC.

This chain joins TRBV9 and TRBJ1-4; D ambiguous. Deletions cut 6 bases from V and 8 bases from J, with 14 bases between. CDR1 and CDR2 (germline): SGDLS, YYNGEE. This CDR3 comprises 13 residues. The CDR3 spells CASNPGLGEKLFF. CDR3 bases: TGTGCCAGCAATCCCGGGCTTGGGGAAAAACTGTTTTTT.

The chain joins TRBV12-3 or TRBV12-4 to TRBJ2-7; D may correspond to TRBD1 or TRBD2 (5 bases each). CDR3 length: 15 residues. Trimming took off 8 bases at V and 4 bases at J, with 21 bases between the two ends. CDR3 region: CASQSGWDGLYEQYF. The DNA for the CDR3 is TGTGCCAGCCAATCAGGGTGGGACGGCCTATACGAGCAGTACTTC.

This clonotype was detected ten times or more. The chain recombines TRBV12-3 or TRBV12-4 with TRBJ2-7, with 10 bases matching TRBD1. With V trimmed by 7 bases and J by 1 base, 7 bases remained unmatched. This CDR3 region has 15 residues. The CDR3 loop reads CASTSGTGESYEQYF. CDR3 sequence (DNA): TGTGCCAGCACCTCCGGGACAGGGGAATCCTACGAGCAGTACTTC.

This chain connects TRBV3-1 to TRBJ1-2; possible D gene TRBD1, 6 bases. This CDR3 is built from 15 residues. V lost 1 base to trimming and J lost 4 bases, with 13 bases between them. Germline-derived CDR1 and CDR2 are LGHDT and YNNKEL (reference sequence). CDR3 residues: CASSQAGQRIYGYTF. The CDR3 DNA follows: TGTGCCAGCAGCCAAGCAGGACAGAGAATCTATGGCTACACCTTC.

CDR3 loop: CSAAGAGYEQYF. CDR3 DNA sequence: TGCAGTGCCGCCGGGGCCGGGTACGAGCAGTACTTC. J is TRBJ2-7 and V is TRBV20-1, with D perhaps TRBD1 or TRBD2 (5 bases each). V gave up 6 bases and J gave up 4 bases, with 13 bases separating them. CDR1 DFQATT and CDR2 SNEGSKA come from the germline V gene (reference sequence). The CDR3 contains 12 residues.

The J gene is TRBJ2-7, the V gene TRBV6-5, with 10 bases fitting TRBD1. The CDR3 runs to 14 residues. V shed 4 bases, J shed 4 bases, and the junction held 4 bases outside the gene matches. Germline assignment: CDR1 MNHEY and CDR2 SVGAGI. The CDR3: CASSWSGQGYEQYF. CDR3 in DNA: TGTGCCAGCAGTTGGTCGGGACAGGGGTACGAGCAGTACTTC.

V is TRBV20-1 and J is TRBJ2-7, with 9 nucleotides matching TRBD2. Germline V gives CDR1 DFQATT, CDR2 SNEGSKA (reference sequence). The CDR3 totals 12 residues. The junction had 4 bases not matched to a gene; V was cut back by 7 bases and J by 3 bases. The chain's CDR3 is CSVSGRIYEQYF. The DNA for the CDR3 is TGCAGTGTGAGCGGGAGGATCTACGAGCAGTACTTC.

This sequence joins TRBV5-1 and TRBJ1-6; a weak D match, TRBD1 (6 bases). Germline CDR1 reads SGHRS; CDR2 reads YFSETQ. Trimming pared 4 bases from V and 6 bases from J, leaving 14 bases between. There are 15 residues in the CDR3. The CDR3 is CASSDIGGTNSPLHF. The DNA for the CDR3 is TGCGCCAGCAGCGACATCGGGGGCACTAATTCACCCCTCCACTTT.

The rearrangement joins TRBV2 to TRBJ2-3; 11 positions match TRBD2. This CDR3 has 14 residues. In germline, CDR1 is SNHLY, CDR2 FYNNEI. With V trimmed by 5 bases and J by 9 bases, 7 bases remained unmatched. CDR3 loop: CASSIAGGPTTQYF. CDR3 bases: TGTGCCAGCAGTATAGCGGGGGGGCCCACAACGCAGTATTTT. The full variable domain, in which reference TRBV2 and TRBJ2-3 provide the parts outside the CDR3, is EPEVTQTPSHQVTQMGQEVILRCVPISNHLYFYWYRQILGQKVEFLVSFYNNEISEKSEIFDDQFSVERPDGSNFTLKIRSTKLEDSAMYFCASSIAGGPTTQYFGPGTRLTVL.

The sample holds a few counts of this clonotype. The chain uses TRBV20-1 and TRBJ2-6; 14 bases align to TRBD2. The germline V gene has CDR1 DFQATT and CDR2 SNEGSKA (reference sequence). Trimming removed 7 bases from V and 2 bases from J; junction bases left unmatched: 7. The CDR3 contains 17 residues. Here the CDR3 reads CSVTRLAGGTGANVLTF. For the CDR3, the DNA is TGCAGTGTTACCCGACTAGCGGGAGGGACTGGGGCCAACGTCCTGACTTTC.

J is TRBJ1-2 and V is TRBV30, with unresolved D. Between the trimmed V and J ends, which lost 1 base and 0 bases, there was a span of 3 bases. Looked up from germline, CDR1 is GTSNPN and CDR2 is SVGIG (reference sequence). This CDR3 has 12 amino acids. CDR3 coding DNA: TGTGCCTGGAGTGGAGCTAACTATGGCTACACCTTC. Protein sequence: CAWSGANYGYTF.

The chain recombines TRBV12-3 or TRBV12-4 with TRBJ1-4; tentative D call: TRBD1 (5 bases). Trimming cost V 2 bases and J 3 bases, with 7 bases left between them. The CDR3 contains 14 residues. The CDR3 loop is CASSLWGSNEKLFF. In nucleotides, the CDR3 is TGTGCCAGCAGTTTATGGGGGTCTAATGAAAAACTGTTTTTT.

This clonotype has ten or more counts. The V and J genes are TRBV18 and TRBJ2-3; the D is unclear. This CDR3 has 12 residues. The V gene lost 8 bases and the J gene lost 3 bases, with 9 bases spanning the gap. Germline CDR1 reads KGHSH; CDR2 reads LQKENI. DNA for the CDR3: TGTGCCAGCAGTCCGGCTACAGATACGCAGTATTTT. Its protein product is CASSPATDTQYF. The variable domain in full, completed from reference TRBV18 and TRBJ2-3, reads NAGVMQNPRHLVRRRGQEARLRCSPMKGHSHVYWYRQLPEEGLKFMVYLQKENIIDESGMPKERFSAEFPKEGPSILRIQQVVRGDSAAYFCASSPATDTQYFGPGTRLTVL.

This clonotype was detected once. This chain connects TRBV2 to TRBJ2-3; D is perhaps TRBD2 (5 bases). The germline V gene encodes CDR1 SNHLY and CDR2 FYNNEI. CDR3 size: 14 residues. Trimming took off 3 bases at V and 5 bases at J, with 12 bases between the two ends. CDR3 sequence reads: CASSDEGAGDTQYF. The CDR3, as DNA: TGTGCCAGCAGTGATGAGGGCGCGGGAGATACGCAGTATTTT. The full variable domain, with the rest looked up from reference TRBV2 and TRBJ2-3, is EPEVTQTPSHQVTQMGQEVILRCVPISNHLYFYWYRQILGQKVEFLVSFYNNEISEKSEIFDDQFSVERPDGSNFTLKIRSTKLEDSAMYFCASSDEGAGDTQYFGPGTRLTVL.